This record concerns one T cell receptor beta chain sequence. Its antigen is as yet unknown. These data are taken from a study of CD8 T cells in ankylosing spondylitis. Findings and limits, study-wide: Clones tied to disease were said to be significantly enriched in matched ankylosing spondylitis synovial fluid. Existing reports had already noted some motif variants in reactive arthritis synovial fluid and blood.

TCRdb independently ran MiXCR on the 5' RACE reads; one entry per CDR3 protein. Of fewer than 250,000 distinct CDR3 sequences listed, around 32% are singletons. Per the germline V gene, CDR1 is SGHKS and CDR2 is YYEKEE (reference sequence). V lost 4 bases, J lost 11 bases, and 15 bases lay in between. The CDR3 is 13 amino acids. The sequencing sample was made of blood, either unsorted or a sorted T cell fraction (not recorded which). The receptor comes from a male donor with ankylosing spondylitis or in good health (not recorded which). The chain joins TRBV5-5 to TRBJ1-4, with D tentatively TRBD1 (5 bases). The DNA for the CDR3 is TGTGCCAGCAGCAAAGGGGACGACTACAAACTGTTTTTT. Amino acid sequence: CASSKGDDYKLFF.